These 31 T cell receptor beta chains were sequenced from one sample in a study of CD8 T cells in Susac syndrome. Random hexamers were used to reverse transcribe about 0.5 to 1 ug of RNA. TCRdb independently ran MiXCR on the immunoSEQ multiplex PCR reads; one entry per CDR3 protein. The repertoire holds 150,000 to 200,000 distinct CDR3 sequences, with more than 90% as singletons. Sequenced: CD4+ T cells from PBMCs. These receptors all stem from a human donor with multiple sclerosis.

The V and J genes are TRBV7-9 and TRBJ2-7; 13 nucleotides line up with TRBD2. Germline CDR1 SEHNR, CDR2 FQNEAQ (reference sequence). This CDR3 contains 14 residues. V was pared by 8 bases and J by 9 bases, with 10 bases of the junction left unmatched. CDR3 DNA sequence: TGTGCCAGCGGACCGGGACTAGCGGGGCTCGGGCAGTACTTC. Translating it yields CASGPGLAGLGQYF.

The chain joins TRBV4-2 to TRBJ2-7, with D unresolved. The V end was cut by 0 bases, the J end by 2 bases, with 11 bases between. Germline V gives CDR1 LGHNA, CDR2 YNFKEQ. This CDR3 spans 15 amino acids. The CDR3 DNA reads TGTGCCAGCAGCCAAGATCCTAGGCCTACCTACGAGCAGTACTTC. Protein: CASSQDPRPTYEQYF.

Here the CDR3 DNA reads TGTGCCAGCAGCTTCCTTGGTGGGGAGACCCAGTACTTC. It translates to CASSFLGGETQYF. This rearrangement joins TRBV7-7 to TRBJ2-5; the D is unclear. The germline gives CDR1 SSHAT, CDR2 FNYEAQ (reference sequence). V lost 3 bases and J 5 bases, leaving 10 bases between the germline ends. The CDR3 length is 13 residues.

The chain combines TRBV6-5 with TRBJ2-1, with 7 positions matching TRBD2. Losses at the gene ends were 6 bases for V and 3 bases for J; bases not matched to a gene: 5. The CDR3 covers 14 residues. Germline CDR1 reads MNHEY; CDR2 reads SVGAGI. The CDR3 spells CASRRLAVYNEQFF. In DNA form, the CDR3 reads TGTGCCAGCAGGCGGCTAGCGGTCTACAATGAGCAGTTCTTC.

The chain couples TRBV3-1 to TRBJ2-1, with 7 bases lining up with TRBD2. Trimming removed 0 bases from V and 6 bases from J; junction bases left unmatched: 8. Looked up from germline, CDR1 is LGHDT and CDR2 is YNNKEL (reference sequence). CDR3 length: 16 amino acids. The CDR3 sequence: CASSQDLGLGINEQFF. Here the CDR3 DNA reads TGTGCCAGCAGCCAAGATCTAGGACTAGGCATCAATGAGCAGTTCTTC.

The genes are TRBV24-1 and TRBJ2-7, with 7 bases identical to TRBD1. Losses at the gene ends were 4 bases for V and 1 base for J; bases not matched to a gene: 3. Germline V gives CDR1 KGHDR, CDR2 SFDVKD. The CDR3 is made up of 14 amino acids. In DNA form, the CDR3 reads TGTGCCACCAGTGACCCGACAGGGTCCTACGAGCAGTACTTC. Protein product: CATSDPTGSYEQYF.

V is TRBV29-1 and J is TRBJ2-7, with D perhaps matching TRBD2 (6 bases). V lost 3 bases and J lost 6, with 12 bases in between. Germline CDR1 reads SQVTM; CDR2 reads ANQGSEA. CDR3 size: 12 residues. CDR3: CSVDGGGGEQYF. CDR3 nucleotides: TGCAGCGTTGATGGGGGAGGTGGCGAGCAGTACTTC.

The chain recombines TRBV20-1 with TRBJ1-1; tentative D call: TRBD1 (5 bases). The length of the CDR3 is 12 residues. Trimming left V 7 bases short and J 1 base short, with 10 bases between. Per germline, CDR1 DFQATT and CDR2 SNEGSKA (reference sequence). The CDR3: CSVTGGNTEAFF. The CDR3 DNA sequence: TGCAGTGTCACGGGGGGGAACACTGAAGCTTTCTTT.

The V and J genes are TRBV20-1 and TRBJ2-3; no definite D call. V lost 3 bases to trimming and J lost 5 bases, with 9 bases between them. This CDR3 has 12 amino acids. Per the germline V gene, CDR1 is DFQATT and CDR2 is SNEGSKA (reference sequence). In DNA form, the CDR3 reads TGCAGTGCTAGGATCATAGGAGATACGCAGTATTTT. Protein product: CSARIIGDTQYF.

V usage is TRBV5-1 and J usage is TRBJ2-5, with 10 nucleotides matching TRBD2. J gave up 5 bases and V 4 bases, and 5 bases lay outside the gene matches. From germline, CDR1 is SGHRS and CDR2 YFSETQ. This CDR3 has 14 amino acids. CDR3: CASSTGLAAETQYF. In DNA, the CDR3 is TGCGCCAGCAGCACAGGACTAGCGGCGGAGACCCAGTACTTC.

The chain is built from TRBV12-3 or TRBV12-4 and TRBJ2-2, with 7 bases fitting TRBD1. The CDR3 extends over 15 amino acids. The junction had 5 bases not matched to a gene; V was cut back by 1 base and J by 6 bases. This CDR3 reads CASSLGTGWAGELFF. In DNA form, the CDR3 reads TGTGCCAGCAGTTTAGGGACAGGTTGGGCCGGGGAGCTGTTTTTT.

The genes are TRBV18 and TRBJ1-1; D is undetermined. Looked up from germline, CDR1 is KGHSH and CDR2 is LQKENI. V was pared by 8 bases and J by 3 bases, with 13 bases between. The CDR3 covers 13 residues. The CDR3 DNA follows: TGTGCCAGCCTCGGAGGTTTGGACACTGAAGCTTTCTTT. This codes for CASLGGLDTEAFF.

The J gene is TRBJ2-3, the V gene TRBV19; TRBD2 matches 9 bases. The CDR3 runs to 15 residues. The J segment lost 4 bases and the V segment lost 3 bases, leaving 5 bases of the junction unmatched. Germline loops: CDR1 LNHDA, CDR2 SQIVND (reference sequence). The CDR3 sequence: CASSIQAGGADTQYF. The CDR3 DNA reads TGTGCCAGTAGTATCCAAGCGGGAGGCGCAGATACGCAGTATTTT.

The rearrangement joins TRBV6-1 to TRBJ2-3; 10 nucleotides agree with TRBD1. Unmatched junction bases numbered 10, after V lost 8 bases and J lost 2 bases. Germline CDR1 and CDR2: MNHNS and SASEGT. This CDR3 comprises 16 residues. As DNA, the CDR3 is TGTGCCAGCCGATCTCCCGGGACAGGGGCCACAGATACGCAGTATTTT. This gives the protein CASRSPGTGATDTQYF.

This sequence joins TRBV18 and TRBJ2-5; D gene uncertain. The CDR3 has 14 residues. In germline, CDR1 is KGHSH, CDR2 LQKENI. With 1 base removed from V and 4 bases from J, the gap between germline ends came to 10 bases. The CDR3 protein is CASSPLHPRETQYF. The DNA of the CDR3 is TGTGCCAGCTCACCACTGCACCCCAGAGAGACCCAGTACTTC.

The genes are TRBV20-1 and TRBJ2-1, with 16 bases matching TRBD2. Trimming removed 6 bases from V and 3 bases from J; junction bases left unmatched: 5. Germline CDR1 is DFQATT and CDR2 is SNEGSKA (reference sequence). This CDR3 region has 16 residues. DNA of the CDR3: TGCAGTGCGGCCGGGACTAGCGGGAGGGTCTACAATGAGCAGTTCTTC. Protein product: CSAAGTSGRVYNEQFF.

The CDR3 here is CASRPEAGVSYEQYF. The CDR3 DNA is TGTGCCAGCAGACCCGAGGCGGGAGTTAGCTACGAGCAGTACTTC. The chain recombines TRBV6-5 with TRBJ2-7; 7 nucleotides align to TRBD2. The CDR3 runs 15 residues. J lost 3 bases, V lost 6 bases, and 11 bases had no gene match. CDR1 and CDR2 from the germline V gene are MNHEY and SVGAGI.

This CDR3 reads CASSRDIDTQYF. In nucleotides, the CDR3 is TGTGCCAGCAGCCGGGACATTGATACGCAGTATTTT. The chain joins TRBV3-1 to TRBJ2-3; maybe TRBD1 (6 bases). This CDR3 comprises 12 residues. The V gene lost 4 bases and the J gene lost 6 bases, with 8 bases spanning the gap. CDR1 and CDR2 from the germline V gene are LGHDT and YNNKEL (reference sequence).

A single count supports this clonotype. The rearrangement links TRBV24-1 to TRBJ2-6; D call uncertain. This CDR3 has 14 amino acids. Trimming removed 5 bases at V and 0 bases at J, with 4 bases between. The germline CDR1 and CDR2 sequences are KGHDR and SFDVKD. Here the CDR3 reads CATSARSGANVLTF. The CDR3 DNA follows: TGTGCCACCAGTGCCCGCTCTGGGGCCAACGTCCTGACTTTC.

This chain links TRBV5-1 with TRBJ2-1; D ambiguous. The CDR3 is made up of 13 amino acids. Trimming stripped 4 bases from V and 7 bases from J, with 12 bases between. The V gene's germline CDR1 is SGHRS and CDR2 YFSETQ. The CDR3 sequence is CASSETNRNEQFF. The CDR3 bases are TGCGCCAGCAGCGAGACAAATCGGAATGAGCAGTTCTTC.

The CDR3 here is CASSSSGQGEDEQYF. Here the CDR3 DNA reads TGTGCCAGCAGTTCGTCGGGACAGGGAGAAGACGAGCAGTACTTC. The chain recombines TRBV27 with TRBJ2-7; 9 positions agree with TRBD1. The germline CDR1 and CDR2 sequences are MNHEY and SMNVEV (reference sequence). V trimming: 4 bases; J trimming: 5 bases; junction bases outside the gene matches: 9. CDR3 length: 15 residues.

This chain joins TRBV6-5 and TRBJ2-7, with D unresolved. The germline V and J ends were trimmed by 6 bases and 4 bases, with 13 bases remaining between them. Germline V gene sequence: CDR1 MNHEY, CDR2 SVGAGI. The CDR3 spans 13 residues. The CDR3 DNA reads TGTGCCAGCAGCAAATACCCGGGTTACGAGCAGTACTTC. Residues: CASSKYPGYEQYF.

This clonotype was found a few times. The chain joins TRBV27 to TRBJ2-5; 7 bases are shared with TRBD1. V lost 2 bases to trimming and J lost 5 bases; unmatched junction nucleotides: 5. The CDR3 totals 14 residues. CDR1 is MNHEY and CDR2 is SMNVEV in the germline V gene (reference sequence). The CDR3, as DNA: TGTGCCAGCAGTTTAATCGGCAGGGGGGAGACCCAGTACTTC. This encodes CASSLIGRGETQYF.

The gene calls are TRBV30 and TRBJ1-5; no definite D call. CDR1 and CDR2 (germline): GTSNPN, SVGIG (reference sequence). The ends were cut back, 3 bases at V and 7 bases at J, with 13 bases in the middle. This CDR3 has 13 amino acids. The CDR3: CAWRSGRHQPQHF. For the CDR3, the DNA is TGTGCCTGGAGGTCTGGGCGGCACCAGCCCCAGCATTTT.

The rearrangement uses TRBV20-1 and TRBJ2-2; the D call may be TRBD1 or TRBD2 (5 bases each). Germline CDR1 and CDR2: DFQATT and SNEGSKA (reference sequence). The V end was cut by 4 bases, the J end by 1 base, with 13 bases between. The CDR3 sequence is 15 residues long. The CDR3 protein is CSATRPGLNTGELFF. For the CDR3, the DNA is TGCAGTGCTACCCGGCCGGGGCTGAACACCGGGGAGCTGTTTTTT.

This clonotype has just one count. The V and J genes are TRBV7-2 and TRBJ1-1; TRBD1 aligns across 8 bases. The V gene's germline CDR1 is SGHTA and CDR2 FQGNSA. J lost 4 bases, V lost 0 bases, and 7 bases had no gene match. This CDR3 spans 16 amino acids. The CDR3 DNA sequence: TGTGCCAGCAGCTTAGCCGGGACAGGTTCAGGCACTGAAGCTTTCTTT. Residues: CASSLAGTGSGTEAFF.

CDR3 residues: CASSQDIGQPDQPQHF. The CDR3 DNA follows: TGCGCCAGCAGCCAAGATATCGGGCAGCCTGATCAGCCCCAGCATTTT. V gene TRBV4-1 combines with J gene TRBJ1-5; no definite D call. This CDR3 comprises 16 residues. Germline assignment: CDR1 MGHRA and CDR2 YSYEKL. Trimming took 0 bases from V and 5 from J, leaving 14 bases between them.

This clonotype came up once. This chain links TRBV20-1 with TRBJ2-7; weak D call: TRBD1 (6 bases). Germline CDR1 is DFQATT and CDR2 is SNEGSKA (reference sequence). The CDR3 length is 13 residues. V was trimmed by 5 bases and J by 3 bases, leaving 14 bases between them. CDR3 protein: CSAPDSLGYEQYF. CDR3 nucleotide sequence: TGCAGTGCTCCGGACAGCTTAGGCTACGAGCAGTACTTC.

This chain joins TRBV5-6 and TRBJ2-5; the match to TRBD2 covers 7 bases. Per the germline V gene, CDR1 is SGHDT and CDR2 is YYEEEE. With V trimmed by 4 bases and J by 1 base, 7 bases remained unmatched. The CDR3 consists of 15 residues. This CDR3 reads CASSPKSGVQETQYF. The CDR3 nucleotides are TGTGCCAGCAGCCCCAAGAGCGGGGTCCAAGAGACCCAGTACTTC.

This rearrangement joins TRBV12-3 or TRBV12-4 to TRBJ1-2, with TRBD1 matching 9 bases. The CDR3 has 14 amino acids. J gave up 5 bases and V 5 bases, and 6 bases lay outside the gene matches. The DNA for the CDR3 is TGTGCCAGCAGTACCGGGACAGGGAAGTATGGCTACACCTTC. Its translation is CASSTGTGKYGYTF.

The rearrangement links TRBV4-2 to TRBJ2-1, with 10 bases fitting TRBD2. Germline values: CDR1 LGHNA, CDR2 YNFKEQ. This CDR3 has 16 amino acids. V lost 3 bases to trimming and J lost 4 bases; unmatched junction nucleotides: 6. In DNA form, the CDR3 reads TGTGCCAGCAGCCAGGTAACGGGACTAGCGTACAATGAGCAGTTCTTC. Its translation: CASSQVTGLAYNEQFF.